This T cell receptor beta chain was recovered during a study of OX40 agonist ivuxolimab in advanced cancers. Study information: Patients were treated with ivuxolimab, an agonistic anti-OX40 (CD134) antibody. Across the patients, intravenous ivuxolimab was delivered every 2 weeks at 0.01 to 10 mg/kg.

Here immunoSEQ multiplex PCR was the method, and the copy in TCRdb shows in-frame clones only, minus some. The data show over 10,000 clones, with more than 80% seen just once and roughly 73% held by the top ten. General study results and limits: Some nonresponders likewise displayed low normalized T-cell clonal expansion. More expanded clones were seen, on average, in CD8+ T cells than in CD4+.

To note about this clone: Its antigen is not identified.

The CDR3 consists of 13 residues. Trimming took 3 bases from V and 6 from J, leaving 12 bases between them. Germline-derived CDR1 and CDR2 are MNHEY and SMNVEV (reference sequence). The chain couples TRBV27 to TRBJ2-7, with a possible D match to TRBD1 (5 bases). The source material was CD4+ or CD8+ T cells sorted from blood, sampled in a trial of the OX40 agonist ivuxolimab. This TCR came from an adult with an advanced solid tumor such as melanoma, head and neck, liver or kidney cancer. For the CDR3, the DNA is TGTGCCAGCAGTTTGACACCTCAGGGCGAGCAGTACTTC. It translates to CASSLTPQGEQYF.